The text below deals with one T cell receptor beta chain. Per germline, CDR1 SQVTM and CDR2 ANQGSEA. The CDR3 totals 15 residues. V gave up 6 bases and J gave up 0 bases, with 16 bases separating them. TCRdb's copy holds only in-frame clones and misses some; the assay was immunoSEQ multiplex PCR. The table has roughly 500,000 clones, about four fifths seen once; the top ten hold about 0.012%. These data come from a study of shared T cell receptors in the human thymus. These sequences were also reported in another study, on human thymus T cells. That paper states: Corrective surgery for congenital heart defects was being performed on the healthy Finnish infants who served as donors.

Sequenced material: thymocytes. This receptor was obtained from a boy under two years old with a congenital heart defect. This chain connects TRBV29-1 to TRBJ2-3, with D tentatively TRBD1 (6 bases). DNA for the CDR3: TGCAGCGTGGCAGGGGTAGAGAAAAGCACAGATACGCAGTATTTT. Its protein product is CSVAGVEKSTDTQYF.